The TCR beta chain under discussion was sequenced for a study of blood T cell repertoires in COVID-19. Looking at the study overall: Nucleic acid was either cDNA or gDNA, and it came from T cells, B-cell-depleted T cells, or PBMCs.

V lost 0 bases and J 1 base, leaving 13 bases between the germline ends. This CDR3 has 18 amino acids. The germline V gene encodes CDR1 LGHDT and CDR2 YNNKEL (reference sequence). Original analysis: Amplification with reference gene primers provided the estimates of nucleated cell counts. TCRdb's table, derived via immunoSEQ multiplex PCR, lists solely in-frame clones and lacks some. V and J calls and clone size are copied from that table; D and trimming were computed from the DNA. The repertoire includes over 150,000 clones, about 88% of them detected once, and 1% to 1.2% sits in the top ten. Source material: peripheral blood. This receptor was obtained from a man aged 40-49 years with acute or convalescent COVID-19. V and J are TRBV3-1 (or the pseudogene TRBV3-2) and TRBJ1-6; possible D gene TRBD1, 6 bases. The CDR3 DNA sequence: TGTGCCAGCAGCCAAGATCTTTACAGGGTTTCCTATAATTCACCCCTCCACTTT. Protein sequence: CASSQDLYRVSYNSPLHF.